Listed below are T cell receptor beta chains from one sample, sequenced in a study of blood T cell repertoires in COVID-19. The assay was immunoSEQ multiplex PCR, and TCRdb's table has in-frame clones only and misses some. The sample records approximately 190,000 clones, about 86% being singletons. Source material: PBMCs or T cells enriched from blood (not recorded which). The source of these receptors is a woman aged 40 to 50 in a cohort exposed to, infected with or recovered from COVID-19 (not recorded which). Both conserved end residues are part of each CDR3. D genes are given only for firm matches. Clone size is shown for a subset of rows, as once, few, many or a class of expanded clone.

cdr3_nt,cdr3_aa,d_call,clone_size,v_call,cdr3_length,j_call
TGTGCCAGTAGTAGCCCATTACAGGGCTACTATGGCTACACCTTC,CASSSPLQGYYGYTF,-,-,TRBV19,15,TRBJ1-2
TGTGCCAGCAGCGTAGAAGTGTTGGGACAGGGACCGAGCGGGGAGCTGTTTTTT,CASSVEVLGQGPSGELFF,TRBD1,-,TRBV9,18,TRBJ2-2
TGTGCCAGTAGTTTTGTGGTCGGCACCGGGGAGCTGTTTTTT,CASSFVVGTGELFF,-,-,TRBV19,14,TRBJ2-2
TGTGCCAGTGGAGGTTCGGTGGTCTATGGCTACACCTTC,CASGGSVVYGYTF,-,few,TRBV12-3/TRBV12-4,13,TRBJ1-2
TGTGCCAGCAGTTTTCTCCGGGTCACCACTGAAGCTTTCTTT,CASSFLRVTTEAFF,-,-,TRBV28,14,TRBJ1-1
TGTGCCAGCAGACCAGGACAGGGATACGAGCAGTACTTC,CASRPGQGYEQYF,TRBD1,-,TRBV28,13,TRBJ2-7
TGTGCCAGCAGCACCTACCCCGGGACTAGGCTGAAGGGGCTTGAGCAGTTCTTC,CASSTYPGTRLKGLEQFF,TRBD2,-,TRBV5-5,18,TRBJ2-1
TGTGCCAGCAGCGTAGGCCAGGGACTAGGTGAAAAACTGTTTTTT,CASSVGQGLGEKLFF,-,-,TRBV9,15,TRBJ1-4
TGTGCCAGCAGTGGAAGGACAGGTGACGTATTGGATACGCAGTATTTT,CASSGRTGDVLDTQYF,TRBD1,-,TRBV25-1,16,TRBJ2-3
TGTGCCAGCAGCTTTAATAGCGGCAGGGAAGGACCATACTTC,CASSFNSGREGPYF,-,once,TRBV13,14,TRBJ2-7
TGTGCCAGTAGTATAACCCTAGCACGAAATGAGCAGTTCTTC,CASSITLARNEQFF,-,-,TRBV19,14,TRBJ2-1
TGTGCCAGCAGCTTAGACGGGTCGGGGTACGAGCAGTACTTC,CASSLDGSGYEQYF,-,-,TRBV7-2,14,TRBJ2-7
TGTGCCAGCAGCTCCCCGGGAGGCGGGGGAGGTTCACCCCTCCACTTT,CASSSPGGGGGSPLHF,-,-,TRBV11-2,16,TRBJ1-6
TGCGCCAGCAGGGGAGTGGACACCGGGGAGCTGTTTTTT,CASRGVDTGELFF,-,-,TRBV5-1,13,TRBJ2-2
TGTGCCAGCAGCTTAGCCCCAGGGACTTCAAACTCACCCCTCCACTTT,CASSLAPGTSNSPLHF,-,-,TRBV7-6,16,TRBJ1-6
TGTGCCAGCAGCTTAGTGCTAGCGGGAGGCTACGAGCAGTACTTC,CASSLVLAGGYEQYF,TRBD2,-,TRBV7-2,15,TRBJ2-7
TGTGCCAGCAGTGCGGGGACAGGGTACTACGAGCAGTACTTC,CASSAGTGYYEQYF,TRBD1,once,TRBV2,14,TRBJ2-7
TGTGCCAGCAGTATGGGCAGGAACTCTGGAAACACCATATATTTT,CASSMGRNSGNTIYF,-,-,TRBV13,15,TRBJ1-3
TGTGCCAGCAGTGAAGGGCAGAGGTACAATGAGCAGTTCTTC,CASSEGQRYNEQFF,-,-,TRBV2,14,TRBJ2-1
TGCGCCAGTTTGGCCACAGGGAGCCCTGCGAACACCGGGGAGCTGTTTTTT,CASLATGSPANTGELFF,-,-,TRBV5-1,17,TRBJ2-2
TGTGCCAGCAGCTGGTCTGGCTCGAACTCCTACGAGCAGTACTTC,CASSWSGSNSYEQYF,-,-,TRBV11-2,15,TRBJ2-7
TGTGCCAGCAGCTTAAGGTCAGGGATGAACACTGAAGCTTTCTTT,CASSLRSGMNTEAFF,-,-,TRBV7-9,15,TRBJ1-1
TGTGCCAGCAGCTTAGGGTTGGCAGATGAAGCTTTCTTT,CASSLGLADEAFF,-,-,TRBV7-9,13,TRBJ1-1
TGCAGCGTTGAAGGAAAAGCAGGGGGCCAGGGGCTCTATGGCTACACCTTC,CSVEGKAGGQGLYGYTF,TRBD1,-,TRBV29-1,17,TRBJ1-2
TGCGCCAGCAGATTGGGGCCTGGGAGCTCTGGAAACACCATATATTTT,CASRLGPGSSGNTIYF,-,-,TRBV5-1,16,TRBJ1-3
TGTGCCAGCAGTGAGTGGGAGGTTGAAGCTTTCTTT,CASSEWEVEAFF,-,-,TRBV2,12,TRBJ1-1
TGTGCCACCAGTGATGTTAGAGCTAACACCGGGGAGCTGTTTTTT,CATSDVRANTGELFF,-,-,TRBV24-1,15,TRBJ2-2
TGTGCCAGCAGCGATACAGGGAAGGGCGGAGGCTACACCTTC,CASSDTGKGGGYTF,-,-,TRBV11-2,14,TRBJ1-2
TGTGCCAGCAGCCAAACATCCGGGAGGGCCTTAGAGCAGTTCTTC,CASSQTSGRALEQFF,TRBD2,-,TRBV4-2,15,TRBJ2-1
TGTGCCAGCACCAGAACAGGGCTCGGCAATCAGCCCCAGCATTTT,CASTRTGLGNQPQHF,-,-,TRBV2,15,TRBJ1-5
TGTGCCAGCAGCTACCTGGAGGGGAGAACCGGGGAGCTGTTTTTT,CASSYLEGRTGELFF,-,-,TRBV5-5,15,TRBJ2-2
TGTGCCAGCAGCGAAGGGACTAGCGGGGTGGATACGCAGTATTTT,CASSEGTSGVDTQYF,TRBD2,-,TRBV7-9,15,TRBJ2-3
TGTGCCAGCAGTTTGAGGCAGGGCGGAAACTATGGCTACACCTTC,CASSLRQGGNYGYTF,-,-,TRBV27,15,TRBJ1-2
TGCGCCAGCAGCTCGAGTCGTGCTAGCGGGAGTACAGATACGCAGTATTTT,CASSSSRASGSTDTQYF,TRBD2,-,TRBV4-3,17,TRBJ2-3
TGCAGCGTTGAACGACAGGGCCCCTATGGCTACACCTTC,CSVERQGPYGYTF,TRBD1,-,TRBV29-1,13,TRBJ1-2
TGTGCCATCAGTGAACCCTCCTCCGGGGACACTGAAGCTTTCTTT,CAISEPSSGDTEAFF,-,-,TRBV10-3,15,TRBJ1-1
TGCGCCAGCAGCCAAGGGGCTAGCGGAACCTACGAGCAGTACTTC,CASSQGASGTYEQYF,TRBD2,-,TRBV4-1,15,TRBJ2-7
TGTGCCAGCAGCTTAGGGGACAGGGGCTTACGAGAGACCCAGTACTTC,CASSLGDRGLRETQYF,TRBD1,-,TRBV11-3,16,TRBJ2-5
TGTGCCAGCAGTAATCTAGCGAATGAGCAGTTCTTC,CASSNLANEQFF,-,-,TRBV13,12,TRBJ2-1
TGCAGCGTTGGAACCGGGAGGACAGATACGCAGTATTTT,CSVGTGRTDTQYF,TRBD2,-,TRBV29-1,13,TRBJ2-3
TGTGCCAGCGCGGCCAGGACAGGGGGATCCTACGAGCAGTACTTC,CASAARTGGSYEQYF,TRBD1,few,TRBV6-5,15,TRBJ2-7
TGTGCCAGCAGCGCTCGGGCAGGGGGTGGCAATGGCTACACCTTC,CASSARAGGGNGYTF,TRBD1,-,TRBV9,15,TRBJ1-2
TGTGCCAGCAGCCAAGAGTTGGCGGTGCTGAGCTCCTATAATTCACCCCTCCACTTT,CASSQELAVLSSYNSPLHF,-,-,TRBV4-2,19,TRBJ1-6
TGTGCCAGCAGCCCTGAGATGCGGACAGACTATGGCTACACCTTC,CASSPEMRTDYGYTF,-,-,TRBV4-2,15,TRBJ1-2
TGTGCCAGCAGCTTAGGTTTGAGCCAGCCCCAGCATTTT,CASSLGLSQPQHF,-,-,TRBV13,13,TRBJ1-5
TGTGCCAGCAGCTCCGGATATTCGTCCGGGGAAAGTTCTCCCTACGAGCAGTACTTC,CASSSGYSSGESSPYEQYF,-,-,TRBV7-9,19,TRBJ2-7
TGCGCCAGCAGACACAGGGATCACACTGAAGCTTTCTTT,CASRHRDHTEAFF,-,-,TRBV23-1,13,TRBJ1-1
TGTGCCAGCAGCTGGGGACTAGCGGGGTTTACAGATACGCAGTATTTT,CASSWGLAGFTDTQYF,TRBD2,once,TRBV7-9,16,TRBJ2-3
TGTGCCAGCAGCTCGCAGTGGCGGGAGCTGTTTTTT,CASSSQWRELFF,-,-,TRBV9,12,TRBJ2-2
TGTGCCAGCAGGGGGACAGACCACACTGAAGCTTTCTTT,CASRGTDHTEAFF,TRBD1,-,TRBV6-5,13,TRBJ1-1
TGTGCCAGCAGCCCGGACAGGCTTCCTTCTTCCTATGGCTACACCTTC,CASSPDRLPSSYGYTF,TRBD1,once,TRBV7-2,16,TRBJ1-2